This T cell receptor beta chain originates from a study of identical twins. Notes on the study in general: Researchers reported weaker excess twin sharing in beta out-of-frame sequences.

On this clonotype: Its target is not known.

A single record per CDR3 protein comes from TCRdb applying MiXCR to the 5' RACE reads. The top ten hold about 0.54% of the sample, which has 350,000 to 600,000 distinct CDR3 sequences, approximately 14% seen once. V lost 4 bases to trimming and J lost 1 base, with 15 bases between them. Germline V gene lookup returns CDR1 ENHRY and CDR2 SYGVKD. The CDR3 loop spans 16 amino acids. These records were also assigned to another study, of yellow fever vaccine responses in identical twins.

V gene TRBV10-3 combines with J gene TRBJ2-3; D is perhaps TRBD1 (6 bases). This receptor was identified in a woman aged 18-30 years in good health. Sequenced input: CD4+ T cells sorted from blood. CDR3 in amino acids: CAISGGRDIRTDTQYF. The CDR3 DNA follows: TGTGCCATCAGTGGGGGCCGGGACATACGCACAGATACGCAGTATTTT.